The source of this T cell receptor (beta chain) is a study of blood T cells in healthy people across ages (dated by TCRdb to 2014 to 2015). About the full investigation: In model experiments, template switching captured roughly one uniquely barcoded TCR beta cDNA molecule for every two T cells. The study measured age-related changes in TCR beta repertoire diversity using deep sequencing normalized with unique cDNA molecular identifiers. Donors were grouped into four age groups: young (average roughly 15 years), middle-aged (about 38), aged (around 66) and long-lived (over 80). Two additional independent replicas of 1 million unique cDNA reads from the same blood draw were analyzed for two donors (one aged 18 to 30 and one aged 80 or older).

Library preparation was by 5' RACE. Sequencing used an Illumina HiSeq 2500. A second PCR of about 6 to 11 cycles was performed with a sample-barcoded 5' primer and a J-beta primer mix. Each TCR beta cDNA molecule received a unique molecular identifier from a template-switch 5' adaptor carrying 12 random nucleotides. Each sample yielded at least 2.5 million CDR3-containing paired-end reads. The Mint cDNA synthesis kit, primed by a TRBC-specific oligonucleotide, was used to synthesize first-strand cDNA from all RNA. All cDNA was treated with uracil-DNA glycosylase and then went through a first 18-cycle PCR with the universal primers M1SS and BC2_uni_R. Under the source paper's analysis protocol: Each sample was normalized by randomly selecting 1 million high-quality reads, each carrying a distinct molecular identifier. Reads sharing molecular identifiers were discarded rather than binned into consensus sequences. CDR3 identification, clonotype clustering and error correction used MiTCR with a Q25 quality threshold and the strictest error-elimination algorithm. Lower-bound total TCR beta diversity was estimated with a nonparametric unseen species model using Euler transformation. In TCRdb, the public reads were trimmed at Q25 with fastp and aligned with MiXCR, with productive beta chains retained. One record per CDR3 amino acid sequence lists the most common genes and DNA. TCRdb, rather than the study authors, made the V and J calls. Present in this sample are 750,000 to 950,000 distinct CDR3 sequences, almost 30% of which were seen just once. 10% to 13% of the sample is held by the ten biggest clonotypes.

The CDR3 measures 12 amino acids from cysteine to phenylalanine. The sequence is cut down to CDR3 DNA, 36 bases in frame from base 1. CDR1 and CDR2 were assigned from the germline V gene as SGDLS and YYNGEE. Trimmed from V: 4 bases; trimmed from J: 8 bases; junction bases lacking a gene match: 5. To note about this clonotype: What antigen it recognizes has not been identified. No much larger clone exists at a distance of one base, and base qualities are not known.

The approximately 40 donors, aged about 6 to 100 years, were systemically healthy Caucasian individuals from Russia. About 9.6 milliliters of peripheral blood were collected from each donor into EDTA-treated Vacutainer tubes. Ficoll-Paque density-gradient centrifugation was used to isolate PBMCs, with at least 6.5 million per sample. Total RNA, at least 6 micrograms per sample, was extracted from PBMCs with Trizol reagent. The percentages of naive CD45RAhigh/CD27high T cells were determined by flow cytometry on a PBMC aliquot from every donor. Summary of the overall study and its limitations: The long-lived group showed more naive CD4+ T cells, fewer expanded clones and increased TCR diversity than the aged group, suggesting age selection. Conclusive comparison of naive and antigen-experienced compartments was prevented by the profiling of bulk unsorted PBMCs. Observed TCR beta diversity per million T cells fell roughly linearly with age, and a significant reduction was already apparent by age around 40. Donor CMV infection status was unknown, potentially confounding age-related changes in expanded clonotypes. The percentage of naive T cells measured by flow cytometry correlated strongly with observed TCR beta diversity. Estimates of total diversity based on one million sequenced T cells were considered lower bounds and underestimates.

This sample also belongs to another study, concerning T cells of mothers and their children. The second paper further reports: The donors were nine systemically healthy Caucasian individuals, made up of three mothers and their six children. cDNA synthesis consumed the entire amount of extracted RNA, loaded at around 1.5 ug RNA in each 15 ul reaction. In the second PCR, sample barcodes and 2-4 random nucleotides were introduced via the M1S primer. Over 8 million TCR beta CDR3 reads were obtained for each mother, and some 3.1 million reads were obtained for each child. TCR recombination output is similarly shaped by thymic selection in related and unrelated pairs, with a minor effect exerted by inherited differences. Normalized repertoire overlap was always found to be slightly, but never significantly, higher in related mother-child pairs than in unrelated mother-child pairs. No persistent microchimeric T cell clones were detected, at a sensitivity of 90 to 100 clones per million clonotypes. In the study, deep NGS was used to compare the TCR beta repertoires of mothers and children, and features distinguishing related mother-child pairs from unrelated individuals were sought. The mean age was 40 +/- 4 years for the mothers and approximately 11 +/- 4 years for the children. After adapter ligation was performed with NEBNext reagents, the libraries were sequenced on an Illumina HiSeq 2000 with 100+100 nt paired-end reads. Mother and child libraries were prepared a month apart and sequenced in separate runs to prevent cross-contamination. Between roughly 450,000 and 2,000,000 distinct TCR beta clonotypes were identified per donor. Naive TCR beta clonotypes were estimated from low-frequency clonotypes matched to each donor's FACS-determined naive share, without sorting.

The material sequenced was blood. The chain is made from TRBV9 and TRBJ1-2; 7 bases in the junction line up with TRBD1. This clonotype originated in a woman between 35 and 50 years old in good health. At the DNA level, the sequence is TGTGCCAGCAGCTCGGACAGGTGGGGCTACACCTTC. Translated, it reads CASSSDRWGYTF. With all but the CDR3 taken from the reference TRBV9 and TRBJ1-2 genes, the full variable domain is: DSGVTQTPKHLITATGQRVTLRCSPRSGDLSVYWYQQSLDQGLQFLIQYYNGEERAKGNILERFSAQQFPDLHSELNLSSLELGDSALYFCASSSDRWGYTFGSGTRLTVV.